One and the same sample provided the 28 T cell receptor beta chains below, sequenced in a study of early T cells in non-severe SARS-CoV-2 infection. One entry per CDR3 protein results from TCRdb running MiXCR on the 5' RACE reads. The table shows about 70,000 distinct CDR3 sequences, with approximately 14% occurring only once. The sample in question was whole blood, obtained at baseline. The receptors stem from an adult who was a healthcare worker with PCR-confirmed SARS-CoV-2 infection or an uninfected control (not recorded which).

This clonotype was counted between two and nine times. V and J are TRBV20-1 and TRBJ2-3; no clear D. The germline V and J ends were trimmed by 0 bases and 4 bases, with 8 bases remaining between them. The length of the CDR3 is 13 residues. From germline, CDR1 is DFQATT and CDR2 SNEGSKA (reference sequence). CDR3 sequence reads: CSARDSLADTQYF. CDR3 coding DNA: TGCAGTGCTAGAGATTCTCTTGCAGATACGCAGTATTTT.

This clonotype occurred a few times. The V and J genes are TRBV28 and TRBJ2-4; no firm D call. The CDR3 length is 16 residues. The V gene's germline CDR1 is MDHEN and CDR2 SYDVKM. The germline V and J ends were trimmed by 1 base and 1 base, with 11 bases remaining between them. The CDR3 DNA reads TGTGCCAGCAGTTTATTGTCACTTGGGGCCAAAAACATTCAGTACTTC. Its protein is CASSLLSLGAKNIQYF.

The rearrangement links TRBV4-2 to TRBJ2-1; perhaps TRBD2 as D (6 bases). The CDR3 runs 13 residues. V lost 3 bases, J lost 7 bases, and 10 bases lay in between. Germline lookup yields CDR1 LGHNA and CDR2 YNFKEQ. This CDR3 reads CASSHWEANEQFF. DNA of the CDR3: TGTGCCAGCAGCCATTGGGAGGCAAATGAGCAGTTCTTC.

The chain has TRBV2 and TRBJ1-4; 7 bases are a match to TRBD1. This CDR3 is 19 amino acids long. The V segment lost 5 bases and the J segment 0 bases; nucleotides outside the gene matches: 15. Germline CDR1 SNHLY, CDR2 FYNNEI. The CDR3: CASSIKFRGTVATNEKLFF. In DNA, the CDR3 is TGTGCCAGCAGTATCAAGTTTAGGGGGACAGTTGCAACTAATGAAAAACTGTTTTTT.

The V gene is TRBV27, the J gene TRBJ2-7; 12 bases match TRBD2. Germline trimming cut 5 bases from V and 5 bases from J; bases unmatched to any gene: 4. The CDR3 loop spans 14 amino acids. Germline values: CDR1 MNHEY, CDR2 SMNVEV (reference sequence). The CDR3 protein is CASSTSGRLDEQYF. The CDR3, as DNA: TGTGCCAGCAGTACTAGCGGGAGGCTTGACGAGCAGTACTTC.

The V call is TRBV27, the J call TRBJ2-3; no definite D call. The CDR3 covers 13 residues. Trimming cost V 0 bases and J 4 bases, with 5 bases left between them. Germline V gives CDR1 MNHEY, CDR2 SMNVEV (reference sequence). In nucleotides, the CDR3 is TGTGCCAGCAGTTTATCGTACTCAGATACGCAGTATTTT. It translates to CASSLSYSDTQYF.

This clonotype was counted a few times. The chain carries TRBV19 and TRBJ2-2, with 9 bases identical to TRBD1. This CDR3 comprises 17 residues. V was pared by 7 bases and J by 6 bases, with 15 bases of the junction left unmatched. Looked up from germline, CDR1 is LNHDA and CDR2 is SQIVND (reference sequence). CDR3 in DNA: TGTGCCAGTACCAACGGGGTCGGGACAGGGCCCCCCGGGGAGCTGTTTTTT. Protein product: CASTNGVGTGPPGELFF.

This clonotype was seen more than once but under ten times. This chain uses TRBV3-1 with TRBJ1-4; D remains ambiguous. CDR3 size: 20 residues. Trimming left V 4 bases short and J 4 bases short, with 28 bases between. Germline V gives CDR1 LGHDT, CDR2 YNNKEL (reference sequence). The CDR3 sequence is CASSRKWGSGWAPLNEKLFF. CDR3 bases: TGTGCCAGCAGCCGAAAATGGGGTAGTGGATGGGCACCGCTTAATGAAAAACTGTTTTTT.

This clonotype was recorded a few times. The CDR3: CASSLSRAEKLFF. CDR3 nucleotides: TGTGCCAGCAGCTTAAGCAGGGCCGAAAAACTGTTTTTT. The chain is built from TRBV7-6 and TRBJ1-4; weak D call: TRBD1 (5 bases). Trimming took 2 bases from V and 8 from J, leaving 9 bases between them. The CDR3 extends over 13 amino acids. Germline V gene sequence: CDR1 SGHVS, CDR2 FNYEAQ.

In its sample, this clonotype was seen a few times. This chain connects TRBV12-3 or TRBV12-4 to TRBJ2-3; TRBD2 might be the D (5 bases). Trimming took off 4 bases at V and 5 bases at J, with 13 bases between the two ends. CDR3 length equals 14 residues. The CDR3 region is CASSSVGAEDTQYF. For the CDR3, the DNA is TGTGCCAGCAGTTCGGTGGGAGCGGAAGATACGCAGTATTTT.

The V call is TRBV12-3 or TRBV12-4, the J call TRBJ1-1; 8 bases align to TRBD1. V trimming: 6 bases; J trimming: 10 bases; junction bases outside the gene matches: 1. This CDR3 contains 10 residues. CDR3 coding DNA: TGTGCCAGCAGGGACAGGGCAGCTTTCTTT. It specifies CASRDRAAFF.

This clonotype was recorded many times. The chain uses TRBV29-1 and TRBJ1-1; tentative D call: TRBD1 (5 bases). This CDR3 has 11 residues. V lost 6 bases and J lost 0, with 5 bases in between. The germline gives CDR1 SQVTM, CDR2 ANQGSEA. CDR3 residues: CSVQVNTEAFF. CDR3 bases: TGCAGCGTACAGGTGAACACTGAAGCTTTCTTT.

This clonotype was counted between two and nine times. The chain is built from TRBV9 and TRBJ2-5; D uncertain. CDR3 length equals 14 residues. The germline V and J ends were trimmed by 0 bases and 3 bases, with 9 bases remaining between them. Germline CDR1 reads SGDLS; CDR2 reads YYNGEE. CDR3 amino acids: CASSVGPLEETQYF. The CDR3 DNA follows: TGTGCCAGCAGCGTAGGCCCCTTAGAAGAGACCCAGTACTTC.

This clonotype was found a few times. This sequence joins TRBV29-1 and TRBJ2-5, with TRBD1 matching 7 bases. The J segment lost 5 bases and the V segment lost 5 bases, leaving 5 bases of the junction unmatched. This CDR3 has 12 residues. The germline V gene encodes CDR1 SQVTM and CDR2 ANQGSEA. CDR3 DNA sequence: TGCAGCGTTTATAAGGGGGCCGAGACCCAGTACTTC. Residues: CSVYKGAETQYF.

The chain couples TRBV3-1 to TRBJ2-5, with D unresolved. The CDR3 sequence is 11 residues long. Between the trimmed V and J ends, which lost 0 bases and 9 bases, there was a span of 5 bases. Per germline, CDR1 LGHDT and CDR2 YNNKEL (reference sequence). The CDR3 is CASSQDVPQYF. CDR3 coding DNA: TGTGCCAGCAGCCAAGACGTCCCCCAGTACTTC.

The CDR3 coding sequence is TGTGCCACCGGCCCTAGCAATCAGCCCCAGCATTTT. Amino acid sequence: CATGPSNQPQHF. The J gene is TRBJ1-5, the V gene TRBV7-2, with D uncertain. V was trimmed by 10 bases and J by 0 bases, leaving 7 bases between them. The germline gives CDR1 SGHTA, CDR2 FQGNSA. This CDR3 has 12 residues.

The gene calls are TRBV4-1 and TRBJ2-3; 12 bases match TRBD2. This CDR3 is 19 amino acids long. Germline V CDR1 and CDR2: MGHRA, YSYEKL. V shed 4 bases and J 7 bases; nucleotides not matched to a gene: 18. Here the CDR3 reads CASSLPLRTSGALMNTQYF. The CDR3 coding sequence is TGCGCCAGCAGCCTCCCACTAAGGACTAGCGGGGCTCTCATGAATACGCAGTATTTT.

This clonotype came up many times. The chain combines TRBV20-1 with TRBJ2-1; tentative D call: TRBD2 (5 bases). The germline V gene has CDR1 DFQATT and CDR2 SNEGSKA (reference sequence). Trimming cost V 3 bases and J 6 bases, with 18 bases left between them. The CDR3 contains 15 residues. CDR3 loop: CSASATSKGVNEQFF. The CDR3 DNA follows: TGCAGTGCTAGCGCTACTAGTAAGGGTGTCAATGAGCAGTTCTTC.

The V and J genes are TRBV9 and TRBJ2-5; D is undetermined. This CDR3 is built from 13 residues. Trimming cost V 2 bases and J 4 bases, with 9 bases left between them. Germline V CDR1 and CDR2: SGDLS, YYNGEE. The CDR3: CASSVKGTETQYF. The DNA for the CDR3 is TGTGCCAGCAGCGTCAAGGGAACAGAGACCCAGTACTTC.

The chain uses TRBV7-9 and TRBJ1-2; D gene unclear. The germline V gene has CDR1 SEHNR and CDR2 FQNEAQ (reference sequence). V gave up 1 base and J gave up 5 bases, with 11 bases separating them. The CDR3 sequence is 14 residues long. CDR3 coding DNA: TGTGCCAGCAGCTTAGAGGGTCTCGAGTATGGCTACACCTTC. Translated, it gives CASSLEGLEYGYTF.

The chain is built from TRBV29-1 and TRBJ1-1; 7 bases fit TRBD1. Trimming took 3 bases from V and 4 from J; bases not matched to a gene: 5. The CDR3 runs 13 residues. Germline assignment: CDR1 SQVTM and CDR2 ANQGSEA. CDR3 protein: CSVDVAGGTEAFF. CDR3 DNA: TGCAGCGTTGATGTTGCAGGGGGCACTGAAGCTTTCTTT. Variable domain in full (rest from reference TRBV29-1 and TRBJ1-1): SAVISQKPSRDICQRGTSLTIQCQVDSQVTMMFWYRQQPGQSLTLIATANQGSEATYESGFVIDKFPISRPNLTFSTLTVSNMSPEDSSIYLCSVDVAGGTEAFFGQGTRLTVV.

V is TRBV10-3 and J is TRBJ2-1; 7 positions agree with TRBD1. CDR3 size: 13 residues. V dropped 8 bases and J dropped 4; count of bases not matched to a gene: 5. Germline CDR1 ENHRY, CDR2 SYGVKD. CDR3 residues: CAIGGQPYNEQFF. The CDR3 DNA reads TGTGCCATCGGGGGACAGCCTTACAATGAGCAGTTCTTC.

This clonotype was detected a few times. The CDR3 protein is CSVERIAGSYEQYF. The CDR3 DNA reads TGCAGCGTTGAAAGGATAGCGGGAAGCTACGAGCAGTACTTC. The chain links TRBV29-1 to TRBJ2-7; 8 positions match TRBD2. The CDR3 sequence is 14 residues long. With V trimmed by 2 bases and J by 3 bases, 6 bases remained unmatched. Germline assignment: CDR1 SQVTM and CDR2 ANQGSEA.

In its sample, this clonotype was seen a few times. The chain uses TRBV5-5 and TRBJ2-5, with 10 bases that match TRBD2. CDR3 length equals 15 residues. CDR1 is SGHKS, CDR2 YYEKEE, per germline (reference sequence). The J segment lost 5 bases and the V segment lost 3 bases, leaving 7 bases of the junction unmatched. CDR3 amino acids: CASSSASGSLETQYF. The CDR3 nucleotides read TGTGCCAGCAGCTCGGCTAGCGGGAGTTTGGAGACCCAGTACTTC. Full variable domain (missing parts from reference TRBV5-5 and TRBJ2-5): DAGVTQSPTHLIKTRGQQVTLRCSPISGHKSVSWYQQVLGQGPQFIFQYYEKEERGRGNFPDRFSARQFPNYSSELNVNALLLGDSALYLCASSSASGSLETQYFGPGTRLLVL.

This clonotype was counted many times. The V call is TRBV7-3, the J call TRBJ2-3, with D perhaps TRBD1 (5 bases). Looked up from germline, CDR1 is SGHTA and CDR2 is FQGTGA. The ends were cut back, 2 bases at V and 2 bases at J, with 11 bases in the middle. There are 15 residues in the CDR3. In DNA, the CDR3 is TGTGCCAGCAGCTTAGGGGCGGCTTACACAGATACGCAGTATTTT. Its protein product is CASSLGAAYTDTQYF.

As to this clonotype: One end of the junction does not line up with germline, which may come from a read error. The V and J genes are TRBV7-9 and TRBJ1-2; no reliable D call. This CDR3 has 15 amino acids. From germline, CDR1 is SEHNR and CDR2 FQNEAQ (reference sequence). This CDR3 reads CASRLVGGTNYGYTF. The DNA of the CDR3 is TGTGCCAGCAGGTTAGTCGGCGGGACTAACTATGGCTACACCTTC.

This clonotype has just one count. V gene TRBV18 combines with J gene TRBJ1-4; D gene uncertain. Trimming took off 6 bases at V and 2 bases at J, with 16 bases between the two ends. This CDR3 has 16 amino acids. Looked up from germline, CDR1 is KGHSH and CDR2 is LQKENI. The CDR3 nucleotides are TGTGCCAGCTCGCCAAGGACCTCTGGGACTAATGAAAAACTGTTTTTT. This encodes CASSPRTSGTNEKLFF.

Many counts were recorded for this clonotype. The chain has TRBV7-3 and TRBJ2-1; TRBD2 matches at 7 bases. The germline V gene encodes CDR1 SGHTA and CDR2 FQGTGA. V shed 1 base and J 10 bases; nucleotides not matched to a gene: 4. The CDR3 runs 13 residues. CDR3 sequence: CASSLKAGAEQFF. The CDR3 DNA follows: TGTGCCAGCAGCTTAAAGGCGGGAGCCGAGCAGTTCTTC. The whole variable domain, remainder taken from reference TRBV7-3 and TRBJ2-1, is GAGVSQTPSNKVTEKGKYVELRCDPISGHTALYWYRQSLGQGPEFLIYFQGTGAADDSGLPNDRFFAVRPEGSVSTLKIQRTERGDSAVYLCASSLKAGAEQFFGPGTRLTVL.